Below are 8 T cell receptor beta chains sequenced from a single sample in a study of blood T cell repertoires in COVID-19. Here immunoSEQ multiplex PCR was the method, and the copy in TCRdb shows in-frame clones only, minus some. The table shows approximately 210,000 clones, with more than 70% occurring only once. The source material was peripheral blood. The receptors were gathered from a woman between 35 and 50 years old who had recovered from COVID-19.

The chain recombines TRBV6-4 with TRBJ2-2; a weak D match, TRBD1 (5 bases). The CDR3 spans 17 residues. V shed 4 bases and J shed 3 bases, with 18 bases lying between them. Germline CDR1 reads MRHNA; CDR2 reads SNTAGT. CDR3 bases: TGTGCCAGCAGTGCCCCTCCCCCAGGGTGGTACACCGGGGAGCTGTTTTTT. Protein sequence: CASSAPPPGWYTGELFF.

The chain combines TRBV7-9 with TRBJ2-7, with D possibly being TRBD1 (6 bases). Germline V gene sequence: CDR1 SEHNR, CDR2 FQNEAQ (reference sequence). V lost 3 bases and J lost 6, with 12 bases in between. This CDR3 has 13 amino acids. The CDR3 sequence is CASSLTGLFEQYF. CDR3 in DNA: TGTGCCAGCAGCTTGACAGGCCTTTTCGAGCAGTACTTC.

A note on this clone: The same CDR3 arises from other DNA sequences in this sample as well. The J gene is TRBJ2-5, the V gene TRBV18; 7 bases align to TRBD2. This CDR3 region has 12 residues. Per germline, CDR1 KGHSH and CDR2 LQKENI. The trim removed 3 bases at V and 5 bases at J, leaving 0 bases unmatched. The CDR3 DNA sequence: TGTGCCAGCTCACCGGGAGGGGAGACCCAGTACTTC. Translated, it gives CASSPGGETQYF. The whole variable domain, remainder taken from reference TRBV18 and TRBJ2-5, is NAGVMQNPRHLVRRRGQEARLRCSPMKGHSHVYWYRQLPEEGLKFMVYLQKENIIDESGMPKERFSAEFPKEGPSILRIQQVVRGDSAAYFCASSPGGETQYFGPGTRLLVL.

CDR3 sequence: CAISEPRDRDSPLHF. CDR3 coding DNA: TGTGCCATCAGTGAGCCCCGGGACAGGGATTCACCCCTCCACTTT. The chain combines TRBV10-3 with TRBJ1-6; 9 bases fit TRBD1. CDR1 ENHRY and CDR2 SYGVKD come from the germline V gene. J was trimmed by 8 bases and V by 2 bases; bases with no gene match: 4. The CDR3 length is 15 residues.

The chain links TRBV6-5 to TRBJ1-1; D uncertain. V lost 0 bases and J lost 7, with 12 bases in between. CDR1 and CDR2 from the germline V gene are MNHEY and SVGAGI. This CDR3 region has 14 residues. The CDR3 region has the DNA TGTGCCAGCAGTTACTCAACGAACAGCATTGAAGCTTTCTTT. This translates into CASSYSTNSIEAFF.

This clone was picked up a small number of times. V usage is TRBV28 and J usage is TRBJ2-1; 7 bases line up with TRBD2. This CDR3 has 14 amino acids. V lost 6 bases and J lost 4; bases outside the gene matches: 6. From germline, CDR1 is MDHEN and CDR2 SYDVKM. CDR3 amino acids: CASRRSSGYNEQFF. Written as DNA, the CDR3 is TGTGCCAGCAGACGGTCTAGCGGTTACAATGAGCAGTTCTTC. Filled out from reference TRBV28 and TRBJ2-1, the complete variable domain reads DVKVTQSSRYLVKRTGEKVFLECVQDMDHENMFWYRQDPGLGLRLIYFSYDVKMKEKGDIPEGYSVSREKKERFSLILESASTNQTSMYLCASRRSSGYNEQFFGPGTRLTVL.

The chain employs TRBV27 and TRBJ2-1; D might be TRBD2 (5 bases). Germline lookup yields CDR1 MNHEY and CDR2 SMNVEV (reference sequence). V was pared by 8 bases and J by 9 bases, with 17 bases between. The CDR3 covers 13 residues. The CDR3 is CASYELGSGEQFF. The CDR3 bases are TGTGCCAGCTATGAATTAGGGAGCGGTGAGCAGTTCTTC.

The rearrangement links TRBV3-1 (or the pseudogene TRBV3-2) to TRBJ2-2; no reliable D call. Germline V gene lookup returns CDR1 LGHDT and CDR2 YNNKEL (reference sequence). V gave up 5 bases and J gave up 7 bases, with 8 bases separating them. The CDR3 extends over 12 amino acids. The CDR3: CASSYPGGELFF. The CDR3 region has the DNA TGTGCCAGCAGCTACCCGGGCGGGGAGCTGTTTTTT.